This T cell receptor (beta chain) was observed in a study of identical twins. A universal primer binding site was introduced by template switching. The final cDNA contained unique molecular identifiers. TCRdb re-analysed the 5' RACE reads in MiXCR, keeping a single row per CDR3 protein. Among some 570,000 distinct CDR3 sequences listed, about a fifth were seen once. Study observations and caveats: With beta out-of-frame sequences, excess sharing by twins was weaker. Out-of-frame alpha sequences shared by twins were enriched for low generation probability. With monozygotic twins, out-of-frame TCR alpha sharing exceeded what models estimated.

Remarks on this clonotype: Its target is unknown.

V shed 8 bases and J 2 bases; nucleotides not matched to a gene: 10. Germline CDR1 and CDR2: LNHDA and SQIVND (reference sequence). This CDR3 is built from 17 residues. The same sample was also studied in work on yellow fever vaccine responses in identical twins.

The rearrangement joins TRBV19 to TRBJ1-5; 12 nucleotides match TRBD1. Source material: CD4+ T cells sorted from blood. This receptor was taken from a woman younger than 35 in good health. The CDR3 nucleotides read TGTGCCAGTGGGGACAGGGGGCGAAGTGCTGGCAATCAGCCCCAGCATTTT. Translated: CASGDRGRSAGNQPQHF.